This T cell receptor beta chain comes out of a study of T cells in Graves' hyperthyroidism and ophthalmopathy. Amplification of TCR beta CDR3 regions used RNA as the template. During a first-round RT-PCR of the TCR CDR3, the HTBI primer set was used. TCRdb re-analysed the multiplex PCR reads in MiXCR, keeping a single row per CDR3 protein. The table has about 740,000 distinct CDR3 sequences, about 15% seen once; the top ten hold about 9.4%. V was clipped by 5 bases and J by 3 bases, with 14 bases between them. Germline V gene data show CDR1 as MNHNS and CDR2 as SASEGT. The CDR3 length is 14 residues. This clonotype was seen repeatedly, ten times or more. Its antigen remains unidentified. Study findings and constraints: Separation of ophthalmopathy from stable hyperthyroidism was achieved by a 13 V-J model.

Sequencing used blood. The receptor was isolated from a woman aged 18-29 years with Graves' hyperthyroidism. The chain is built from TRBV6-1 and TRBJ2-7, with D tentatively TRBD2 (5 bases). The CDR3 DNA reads TGTGCCAGCAGTCGACTGAAGGAGGTCTACGAGCAGTACTTC. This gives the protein CASSRLKEVYEQYF.